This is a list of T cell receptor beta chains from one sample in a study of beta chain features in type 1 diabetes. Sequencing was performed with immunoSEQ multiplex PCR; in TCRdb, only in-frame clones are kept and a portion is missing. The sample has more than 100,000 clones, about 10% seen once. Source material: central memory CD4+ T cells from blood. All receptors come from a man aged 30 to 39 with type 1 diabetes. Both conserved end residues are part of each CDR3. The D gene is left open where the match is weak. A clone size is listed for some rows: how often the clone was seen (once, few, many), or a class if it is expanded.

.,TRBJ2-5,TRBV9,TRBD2,CASSVSSGGLETQYF,TGTGCCAGCAGCGTCTCTAGCGGGGGGTTAGAGACCCAGTACTTC
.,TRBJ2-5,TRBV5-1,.,CASRRQQETQYF,TGCGCCAGCAGGCGGCAACAAGAGACCCAGTACTTC
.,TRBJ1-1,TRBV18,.,CASRKERSTEAFF,TGTGCCAGCCGGAAGGAAAGGAGCACTGAAGCTTTCTTT
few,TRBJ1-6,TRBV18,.,CASSPRGENNSPLHF,TGTGCCAGCTCACCTCGGGGGGAAAATAATTCACCCCTCCACTTT
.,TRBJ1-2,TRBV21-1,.,CASSHGGRARDGYTF,TGTGCCAGCAGCCATGGGGGCAGGGCGAGGGATGGCTACACCTTC
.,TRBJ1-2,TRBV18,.,CASSPGQDYGYTF,TGTGCCAGCTCACCGGGGCAGGATTATGGCTACACCTTC
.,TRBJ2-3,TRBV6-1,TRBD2,CASIFRGERTDTQYF,TGTGCCAGCATTTTCCGGGGGGAGAGGACAGATACGCAGTATTTT
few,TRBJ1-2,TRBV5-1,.,CASGTGAPYGYTF,TGCGCCAGTGGAACAGGAGCCCCTTATGGCTACACCTTC
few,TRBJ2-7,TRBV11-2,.,CASSSQGYEQYF,TGTGCCAGCAGCTCCCAGGGCTACGAGCAGTACTTC
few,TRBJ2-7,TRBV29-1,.,CSAEGQEGYEQYF,TGCAGCGCCGAGGGCCAGGAGGGCTACGAGCAGTACTTC
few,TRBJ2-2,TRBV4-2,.,CASSPGDTGELFF,TGTGCCAGCAGTCCCGGGGACACCGGGGAGCTGTTTTTT
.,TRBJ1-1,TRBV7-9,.,CASSLGGARTEAFF,TGTGCCAGCAGCTTGGGGGGAGCAAGGACTGAAGCTTTCTTT
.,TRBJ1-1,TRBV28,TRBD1,CASSQTGATEAFF,TGTGCCAGCAGCCAGACAGGGGCCACTGAAGCTTTCTTT
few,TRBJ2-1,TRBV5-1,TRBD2,CASSPSGSGVYNEQFF,TGCGCCAGCAGCCCTAGTGGAAGCGGGGTATACAATGAGCAGTTCTTC
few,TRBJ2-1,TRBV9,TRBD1,CASSARRDSYNEQFF,TGTGCCAGCAGCGCACGACGGGACAGCTACAATGAGCAGTTCTTC
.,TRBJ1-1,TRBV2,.,CASKTRGTEAFF,TGTGCCTCTAAGACCCGGGGCACTGAAGCTTTCTTT
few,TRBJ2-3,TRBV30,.,CAWSSSSGRGTQYF,TGTGCCTGGAGTTCTAGCTCCGGGCGGGGTACGCAGTATTTT
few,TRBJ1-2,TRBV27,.,CASSSDGQHNYGYTF,TGTGCCAGCAGTTCGGATGGACAGCATAACTATGGCTACACCTTC
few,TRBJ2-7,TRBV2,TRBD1,CASSPKRGTGNYEQYF,TGTGCCAGCAGTCCCAAAAGGGGGACAGGGAACTACGAGCAGTACTTC
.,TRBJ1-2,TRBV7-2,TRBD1,CASSLVPSTDRAYGYTF,TGTGCCAGCAGCTTAGTCCCCAGCACGGACAGGGCATATGGCTACACCTTC
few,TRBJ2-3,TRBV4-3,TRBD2,CASTQGAGGPDTQYF,TGCGCCAGCACCCAAGGAGCGGGGGGGCCGGATACGCAGTATTTT
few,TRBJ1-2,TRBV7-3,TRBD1,CASSSNHGQGAQGYTF,TGTGCCAGCAGCTCGAATCACGGACAGGGGGCGCAGGGCTACACCTTC
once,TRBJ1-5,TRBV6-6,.,CASSQGGVGQPQHF,TGTGCCAGCAGTCAAGGGGGGGTCGGGCAGCCCCAGCATTTT
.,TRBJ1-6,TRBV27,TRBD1,CASRQGSSYNSPLHF,TGTGCCAGTCGACAGGGAAGCTCCTATAATTCACCCCTCCACTTT
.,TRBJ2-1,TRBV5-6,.,CASSRPGEGNEQFF,TGTGCCAGCAGCAGACCAGGGGAGGGCAATGAGCAGTTCTTC
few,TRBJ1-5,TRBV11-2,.,CASSLRPGLGMVQHF,TGTGCCAGCAGCCTTAGGCCAGGGTTAGGGATGGTACAGCATTTT
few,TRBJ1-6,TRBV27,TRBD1,CATKDRVLPPLHF,TGTGCCACCAAGGACAGGGTTCTCCCACCCCTCCACTTT